These 23 T cell receptor beta chains share one sample of origin, sequenced in a study of cytomegalovirus exposure and HLA in healthy donors. The PCR contained 60 Vbeta and 13 Jbeta primers. Repertoires were generated with immunoSEQ multiplex PCR, while TCRdb's copy carries only in-frame clones and drops some. The sample has about 90,000 clones; less than 65% are singletons. Sequencing was performed on PBMCs. These receptors originate from a young woman in good health and CMV-seropositive.

With regard to this clone: An end of the junction does not agree with germline; a read error may underlie this. The CDR3 nucleotides read TGTGCCACCAGTTCGGTTGGACTATTCTACGAGCAGTACTTC. It translates to CATSSVGLFYEQYF. The rearrangement joins TRBV25-1 to TRBJ2-7; weak D call: TRBD2 (6 bases). The germline gives CDR1 MGHDK, CDR2 SYGVNS. This CDR3 comprises 14 residues.

This clone was counted a single time. One end of the junction is discordant with germline, which a read error may explain. V usage is TRBV28 and J usage is TRBJ1-2; 9 nucleotides align to TRBD1. Germline CDR1 MDHEN, CDR2 SYDVKM. The CDR3 contains 14 residues. Here the CDR3 reads CASSSGQGVYGYPF. CDR3 nucleotides: TGTGCCAGCAGTTCGGGACAGGGAGTGTATGGCTACCCCTTC.

This chain connects TRBV11-3 to TRBJ2-7; tentatively, D is TRBD1 (6 bases). The V gene lost 5 bases and the J gene lost 1 base, with 12 bases spanning the gap. CDR1 and CDR2 from the germline V gene are SGHNT and YENEEA. This CDR3 region has 14 residues. The CDR3 DNA sequence: TGTGCCAGCAGCCCCCCGGACAGTTCCTACGAGCAGTACTTC. This sequence encodes CASSPPDSSYEQYF.

The chain combines TRBV18 with TRBJ2-3; TRBD2 aligns across 7 bases. CDR3 size: 15 residues. The germline CDR1 and CDR2 sequences are KGHSH and LQKENI. V shed 4 bases and J 0 bases; nucleotides not matched to a gene: 4. CDR3 sequence: CASSLSGGSTDTQYF. The CDR3 DNA sequence: TGTGCCAGCTCACTATCGGGGGGAAGCACAGATACGCAGTATTTT.

This chain links TRBV9 with TRBJ1-3; D call uncertain. The CDR3 sequence is 16 residues long. With 0 bases removed from V and 2 bases from J, the gap between germline ends came to 12 bases. Per the germline V gene, CDR1 is SGDLS and CDR2 is YYNGEE. CDR3 DNA sequence: TGTGCCAGCAGCGTAGATCTCACGGCGGCTGGAAACACCATATATTTT. Translated, it gives CASSVDLTAAGNTIYF.

The chain uses TRBV29-1 and TRBJ2-1; 13 bases align to TRBD2. The CDR3 runs 16 residues. V shed 5 bases and J 4 bases; nucleotides not matched to a gene: 8. Germline V gene sequence: CDR1 SQVTM, CDR2 ANQGSEA. CDR3 in DNA: TGCAGCGTTAGAGACGGACTAGCGGGGGCGTACAATGAGCAGTTCTTC. It is translated as CSVRDGLAGAYNEQFF.

Only a few counts were recorded for this clone. This chain joins TRBV9 and TRBJ2-7, with a weak D call TRBD1 (5 bases). This CDR3 is 13 amino acids long. The germline gives CDR1 SGDLS, CDR2 YYNGEE. V lost 2 bases and J 7 bases, leaving 13 bases between the germline ends. CDR3 nucleotide sequence: TGTGCCAGCAGCGTTTCAGGGCTCCGGGAGCAGTACTTC. Its protein is CASSVSGLREQYF.

A note on this clone: A read error may produce the germline difference seen at one junction end. The chain recombines TRBV5-1 with TRBJ1-2, with a possible D match to TRBD1 (5 bases). CDR3 size: 12 residues. From germline, CDR1 is SGHRS and CDR2 YFSETQ. The CDR3 is CASSQGGWGYPF. The CDR3 region has the DNA TGCGCCAGCAGCCAGGGTGGTTGGGGCTACCCCTTC.

The chain is built from TRBV10-3 and TRBJ2-3; 9 nucleotides align to TRBD2. The length of the CDR3 is 15 residues. The junction had 4 bases not matched to a gene; V was cut back by 5 bases and J by 1 base. CDR1 is ENHRY, CDR2 SYGVKD, per germline. The DNA of the CDR3 is TGTGCCATCAGTCGGTCTAGCGGGGGCACAGATACGCAGTATTTT. Encoded protein: CAISRSSGGTDTQYF.

The V call is TRBV7-3, the J call TRBJ1-6, with 10 bases matching TRBD1. The CDR3 length is 13 residues. J lost 11 bases, V lost 5 bases, and 3 bases had no gene match. Germline CDR1 and CDR2: SGHTA and FQGTGA. The CDR3 DNA reads TGTGCCAGCAGCCGGGACAGGGGCGCACCCCTCCACTTT. Translated, it gives CASSRDRGAPLHF.

This clone has just a few counts. The rearrangement links TRBV28 to TRBJ1-2; D possibly corresponds to TRBD1 (5 bases). Trimming took 2 bases from V and 8 from J, leaving 15 bases between them. The CDR3 totals 14 residues. CDR1 and CDR2 (germline): MDHEN, SYDVKM. The CDR3: CASSLLGGVEGYTF. The CDR3 bases are TGTGCCAGCAGTTTACTTGGGGGGGTGGAAGGCTACACCTTC.

The rearrangement uses TRBV19 and TRBJ2-6, with 10 bases aligning to TRBD2. The CDR3 extends over 17 amino acids. The V gene's germline CDR1 is LNHDA and CDR2 SQIVND (reference sequence). The J segment lost 1 base and the V segment lost 5 bases, leaving 5 bases of the junction unmatched. The CDR3 DNA sequence: TGTGCCAGTAGTTTCCTAGCGGGGGTGTCTGGGGCCAACGTCCTGACTTTC. It specifies CASSFLAGVSGANVLTF.

The rearrangement joins TRBV2 to TRBJ1-3; D ambiguous. This CDR3 contains 16 residues. From germline, CDR1 is SNHLY and CDR2 FYNNEI. The V and J ends lost 5 bases and 0 bases respectively, with 14 bases between them. The CDR3 DNA reads TGTGCCAGCAGTTTGAATAGCCCGAGCTCTGGAAACACCATATATTTT. This encodes CASSLNSPSSGNTIYF. Based on the CDR3 plus reference TRBV2 and TRBJ1-3, the full variable domain is EPEVTQTPSHQVTQMGQEVILRCVPISNHLYFYWYRQILGQKVEFLVSFYNNEISEKSEIFDDQFSVERPDGSNFTLKIRSTKLEDSAMYFCASSLNSPSSGNTIYFGEGSWLTVV.

This chain connects TRBV5-6 to TRBJ2-4; D remains unclear. V lost 3 bases, J lost 7 bases, and 17 bases lay in between. The CDR3 length is 15 residues. Germline assignment: CDR1 SGHDT and CDR2 YYEEEE. In DNA, the CDR3 is TGTGCCAGCAGCTGGAGCCGCGCCCCTCGGAACATTCAGTACTTC. This sequence encodes CASSWSRAPRNIQYF.

The chain employs TRBV15 and TRBJ2-7; TRBD1 agrees at 11 bases. This CDR3 has 16 residues. The V gene's germline CDR1 is LNHNV and CDR2 YYDKDF (reference sequence). V shed 0 bases, J shed 0 bases, and the junction held 1 base outside the gene matches. The CDR3 spells CATSREGTGGSYEQYF. In nucleotides, the CDR3 is TGTGCCACCAGCAGAGAGGGGACAGGGGGCTCCTACGAGCAGTACTTC.

The J gene is TRBJ2-5, the V gene TRBV30; D unclear. Trimming pared 1 base from V and 7 bases from J, leaving 13 bases between. There are 13 residues in the CDR3. CDR1 is GTSNPN and CDR2 is SVGIG in the germline V gene (reference sequence). Here the CDR3 reads CAWSAPPSGTQYF. CDR3 DNA sequence: TGTGCCTGGAGTGCCCCACCCAGTGGGACCCAGTACTTC. Complete variable domain (other parts from reference TRBV30 and TRBJ2-5): SQTIHQWPATLVQPVGSPLSLECTVEGTSNPNLYWYRQAAGRGLQLLFYSVGIGQISSEVPQNLSASRPQDRQFILSSKKLLLSDSGFYLCAWSAPPSGTQYFGPGTRLLVL.

The chain employs TRBV29-1 and TRBJ1-2; possibly TRBD1 for D (6 bases). Trimming took off 7 bases at V and 1 base at J, with 10 bases between the two ends. This CDR3 has 12 residues. Per the germline V gene, CDR1 is SQVTM and CDR2 is ANQGSEA. The CDR3 DNA is TGCAGCGCCCCAGGGGTTAACTATGGCTACACCTTC. As protein: CSAPGVNYGYTF.

The chain has TRBV4-1 and TRBJ2-7, with D possibly matching TRBD2 (5 bases). The V gene's germline CDR1 is MGHRA and CDR2 YSYEKL. V dropped 0 bases and J dropped 2 bases, with 11 bases sitting between them. This CDR3 is built from 15 residues. The chain's CDR3 is CASSQDRGPAYEQYF. The CDR3 DNA is TGCGCCAGCAGCCAAGATCGGGGTCCTGCCTACGAGCAGTACTTC.

V is TRBV28 and J is TRBJ1-5; D may be TRBD1 (5 bases). V dropped 6 bases and J dropped 4 bases, with 16 bases sitting between them. CDR1 is MDHEN, CDR2 SYDVKM, per germline. The CDR3 has 15 residues. The CDR3 loop is CASRTFSGNNQPQHF. CDR3 in DNA: TGTGCCAGCAGGACATTTTCAGGGAATAATCAGCCCCAGCATTTT.

The genes are TRBV18 and TRBJ1-3; the D is unclear. Germline V gives CDR1 KGHSH, CDR2 LQKENI. CDR3 length: 16 amino acids. V was pared by 4 bases and J by 0 bases, with 13 bases between. The CDR3 nucleotides read TGTGCCAGCTCACTTTCGACTGTGAACTCTGGAAACACCATATATTTT. The encoded protein is CASSLSTVNSGNTIYF.

The chain combines TRBV4-3 with TRBJ2-6, with D maybe TRBD2 (6 bases). This CDR3 is built from 15 residues. V was cut by 1 base and J by 2 bases, with 6 bases left in between. The germline V gene has CDR1 LGHNA and CDR2 YSLEER. The CDR3 DNA reads TGCGCCAGCAGCCAAGCGGGGGCTGGGGCCAACGTCCTGACTTTC. Its protein product is CASSQAGAGANVLTF.

This clone occurred a few times. J is TRBJ1-1 and V is TRBV7-2, with 9 bases identical to TRBD1. Germline CDR1 reads SGHTA; CDR2 reads FQGNSA. J lost 1 base, V lost 5 bases, and 2 bases had no gene match. CDR3 size: 14 residues. This CDR3 reads CASSRDRANTEAFF. In nucleotides, the CDR3 is TGTGCCAGCAGCCGGGACAGGGCGAACACTGAAGCTTTCTTT.

The V gene is TRBV7-9, the J gene TRBJ2-7, with D maybe TRBD2 (6 bases). The J call could be wrong; TRBJ2-1 is a better fit for the DNA end. CDR3 length equals 17 residues. The germline V gene encodes CDR1 SEHNR and CDR2 FQNEAQ (reference sequence). The CDR3 sequence is CASSGGGRGMGYNEQFF. The CDR3, as DNA: TGTGCCAGCAGTGGGGGAGGACGTGGTATGGGATACAATGAGCAGTTCTTC.